This T cell receptor (beta chain) was sequenced for a study of blood T cell repertoires in COVID-19. TCRdb's table, derived via immunoSEQ multiplex PCR, lists solely in-frame clones and lacks some. The sample consists of about 230,000 clones, just under 90% of them appearing once. J lost 11 bases, V lost 3 bases, and 8 bases had no gene match. This CDR3 has 13 residues. The V gene's germline CDR1 is KGHSH and CDR2 LQKENI. This receptor was identified in a man younger than 40 with COVID-19, enrolled during active disease. The sequenced sample consisted of peripheral blood. J is TRBJ1-1 and V is TRBV18; TRBD1 matches at 8 bases. The CDR3 loop reads CASSPDRDQRAFF. In DNA form, the CDR3 reads TGTGCCAGCTCACCGGACAGGGATCAGCGGGCTTTCTTT.